This is a list of T cell receptor beta chains from one sample in a study of CXCR3-negative and CXCR3-positive naive CD8 T cells. From its re-call of the 5' RACE reads, TCRdb lists each CDR3 protein once, without DNA. The repertoire table contains 100,000 to 150,000 distinct CDR3 sequences. Sample: naive CXCR3- CD8+ T cells from blood. The receptors come from a human donor in good health. Some clones in this sample may be carry-over from other donors' samples. Both conserved end residues are part of each CDR3. Fields, in order: J gene, CDR3 length, V gene, CDR3 protein.

J gene: TRBJ1-1
CDR3 length: 12
V gene: TRBV12-3/TRBV12-4
CDR3 protein: CASSGGLNEAFF

J gene: TRBJ2-1
CDR3 length: 16
V gene: TRBV29-1
CDR3 protein: CSVEKGLSGTYNEQFF

J gene: TRBJ1-1
CDR3 length: 16
V gene: TRBV5-1
CDR3 protein: CASSLEGTGMTTEAFF

J gene: TRBJ2-1
CDR3 length: 17
V gene: TRBV19
CDR3 protein: CASSIVSSGGAYNEQFF

J gene: TRBJ1-5
CDR3 length: 15
V gene: TRBV28
CDR3 protein: CASRDGAFSNQPQHF

J gene: TRBJ2-7
CDR3 length: 13
V gene: TRBV27
CDR3 protein: CATGLGGGYEQYF

J gene: TRBJ2-1
CDR3 length: 17
V gene: TRBV5-1
CDR3 protein: CASSLAVAGAGNNEQFF

J gene: TRBJ2-1
CDR3 length: 14
V gene: TRBV13
CDR3 protein: CASSSGTDYNEQFF

J gene: TRBJ1-1
CDR3 length: 15
V gene: TRBV4-3
CDR3 protein: CASSQDLGENTEAFF

J gene: TRBJ2-7
CDR3 length: 17
V gene: TRBV11-2
CDR3 protein: CASSLDPRERGLYEQYF

J gene: TRBJ1-2
CDR3 length: 15
V gene: TRBV19
CDR3 protein: CASSIHRQDHYGYTF

J gene: TRBJ2-1
CDR3 length: 12
V gene: TRBV7-9
CDR3 protein: CASSLFNNEQFF

J gene: TRBJ2-7
CDR3 length: 13
V gene: TRBV29-1
CDR3 protein: CSVDYTGDHEQYF

J gene: TRBJ1-1
CDR3 length: 15
V gene: TRBV9
CDR3 protein: CASSPPGPLRAEAFF

J gene: TRBJ2-7
CDR3 length: 14
V gene: TRBV5-4
CDR3 protein: CASSLGKGAYEQYF

J gene: TRBJ2-1
CDR3 length: 17
V gene: TRBV9
CDR3 protein: CASSVGGDAAPGNEQFF

J gene: TRBJ2-7
CDR3 length: 14
V gene: TRBV7-2
CDR3 protein: CASSNPGATREQYF

J gene: TRBJ2-1
CDR3 length: 16
V gene: TRBV7-9
CDR3 protein: CASSLEGNGVYNEQFF

J gene: TRBJ1-5
CDR3 length: 13
V gene: TRBV18
CDR3 protein: CASSPSPQQPQHF

J gene: TRBJ2-2
CDR3 length: 17
V gene: TRBV5-5
CDR3 protein: CATSTGPGTANTGELFF